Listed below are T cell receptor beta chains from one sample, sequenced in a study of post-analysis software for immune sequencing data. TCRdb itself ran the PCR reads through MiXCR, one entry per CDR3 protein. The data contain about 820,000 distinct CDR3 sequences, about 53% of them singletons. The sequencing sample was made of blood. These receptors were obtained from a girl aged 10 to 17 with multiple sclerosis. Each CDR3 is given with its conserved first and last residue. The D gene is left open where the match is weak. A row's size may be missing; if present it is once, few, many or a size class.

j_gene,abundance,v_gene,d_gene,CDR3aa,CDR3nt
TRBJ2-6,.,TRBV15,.,CATSKQRSSGANVLTF,TGTGCCACCAGCAAACAAAGGTCCTCTGGGGCCAACGTCCTGACTTTC
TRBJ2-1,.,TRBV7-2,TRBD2,CASSLALIAGVDSSYNEQFF,TGTGCCAGCAGCTTAGCTTTAATAGCGGGGGTTGACAGCTCCTACAATGAGCAGTTCTTC
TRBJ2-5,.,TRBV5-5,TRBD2,CASRAGLAVGQTQYF,TGTGCCAGCAGGGCCGGACTAGCGGTGGGGCAGACCCAGTACTTC
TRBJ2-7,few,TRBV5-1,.,CASSPWTTPPYEQYF,TGCGCCAGCAGCCCGTGGACTACCCCTCCCTACGAGCAGTACTTC
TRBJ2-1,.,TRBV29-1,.,CSVVSPGRFF,TGCAGCGTTGTGAGCCCAGGGAGGTTCTTC
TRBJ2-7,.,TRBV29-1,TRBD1,CSVARQGGEQYF,TGCAGCGTTGCCCGACAGGGGGGCGAGCAGTACTTC
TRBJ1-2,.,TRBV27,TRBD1,CASSMTGGYGYTF,TGTGCCAGCAGTATGACAGGGGGCTATGGCTACACCTTC
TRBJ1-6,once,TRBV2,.,CASSDGALHF,TGTGCCAGCAGTGACGGGGCCCTCCACTTT
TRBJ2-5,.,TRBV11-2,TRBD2,CASSLGLAGVQETQYF,TGTGCCAGCAGCCTGGGACTAGCGGGAGTCCAAGAGACCCAGTACTTC
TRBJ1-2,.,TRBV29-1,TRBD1,CSVGRTGHYGYTF,TGCAGCGTGGGACGGACAGGACACTATGGCTACACCTTC
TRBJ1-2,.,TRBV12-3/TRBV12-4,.,CASRHTVNYGYTF,TGTGCCAGCAGGCACACAGTTAACTATGGCTACACCTTC
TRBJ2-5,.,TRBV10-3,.,CAIRRTDSEEYPSKNEQYF,TGTGCCATCAGACGAACAGACAGTGAAGAATATCCTAGCAAGAATGAGCAGTACTTC
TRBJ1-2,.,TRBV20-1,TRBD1,CSARALTGISFDGYTF,TGCAGTGCTAGAGCTCTGACAGGGATTTCGTTTGATGGCTACACCTTC
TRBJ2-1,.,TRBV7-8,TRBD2,CASSPRTRSYNEQFF,TGTGCCAGCAGTCCTAGGACTAGGTCCTACAATGAGCAGTTCTTC
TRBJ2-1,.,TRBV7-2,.,CASSLSSMVGNEQFF,TGTGCCAGCAGCTTATCGTCAATGGTGGGCAATGAGCAGTTCTTC
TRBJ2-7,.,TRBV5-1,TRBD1,CASSLGGRGSSYEQYF,TGCGCCAGCAGCTTGGGGGGCAGGGGGTCCTCCTACGAGCAGTACTTC
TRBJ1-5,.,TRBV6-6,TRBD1,CASRSPGQGQQPQHF,TGTGCCAGCAGATCACCCGGACAGGGGCAACAGCCCCAGCATTTT
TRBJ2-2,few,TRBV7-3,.,CASSLRPGGPLEANVGELFF,TGTGCCAGCAGCTTACGACCGGGGGGCCCACTTGAGGCCAACGTCGGGGAGCTGTTTTTT
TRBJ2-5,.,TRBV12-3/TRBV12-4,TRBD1,CASRLLTGAKGEQYF,TGTGCCAGCAGGCTACTGACAGGGGCCAAGGGAGAGCAGTACTTC
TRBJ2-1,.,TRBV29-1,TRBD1,CRTGDRGNEQFF,TGCAGGACTGGGGACAGGGGTAATGAGCAGTTCTTC
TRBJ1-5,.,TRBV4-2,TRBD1,CASSQANRGDQPQHF,TGTGCCAGCAGCCAAGCCAACAGGGGGGATCAGCCCCAGCATTTT
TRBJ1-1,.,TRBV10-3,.,CAIGLERTEAFF,TGTGCCATCGGGCTTGAGAGGACTGAAGCTTTCTTT
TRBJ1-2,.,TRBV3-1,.,CASSQDSGPGRGYTF,TGTGCCAGCAGCCAAGATTCTGGACCAGGGAGGGGCTACACCTTC
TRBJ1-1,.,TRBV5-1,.,CASSLQGPEAFF,TGCGCCAGCAGCTTGCAAGGGCCCGAAGCTTTCTTT
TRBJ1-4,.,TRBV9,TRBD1,CASSASGTGQEKLFF,TGTGCCAGCAGCGCGAGCGGGACAGGTCAGGAAAAACTGTTTTTT
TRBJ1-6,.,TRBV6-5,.,CASSYSYQSPLHF,TGTGCCAGCAGTTACTCCTATCAATCACCCCTCCACTTT
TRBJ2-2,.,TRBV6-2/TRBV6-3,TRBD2,CASRAVPAGGNTGELFF,TGTGCCAGCAGGGCAGTACCGGCGGGAGGGAACACCGGGGAGCTGTTTTTT
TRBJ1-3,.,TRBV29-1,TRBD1,CSATNRDRAGNTIYF,TGCAGCGCGACCAACCGGGACAGGGCTGGAAACACCATATATTTT
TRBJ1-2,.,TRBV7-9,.,CASSLPGRENYGYTF,TGTGCCAGCAGCTTGCCTGGGCGGGAGAACTATGGCTACACCTTC
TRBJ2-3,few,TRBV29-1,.,CSVEDRAAMQYF,TGCAGCGTTGAAGATCGGGCAGCTATGCAGTATTTT
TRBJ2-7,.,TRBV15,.,CATSRRPTAHYEQYF,TGTGCCACCAGCAGAAGACCGACAGCCCACTACGAGCAGTACTTC
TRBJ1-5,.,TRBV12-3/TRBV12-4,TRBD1,CASSLGQGYNQPQHF,TGTGCCAGCAGCCTAGGACAGGGTTACAATCAGCCCCAGCATTTT
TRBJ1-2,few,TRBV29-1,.,CSVGSSWGYTF,TGCAGCGTTGGAAGTTCATGGGGCTACACCTTC
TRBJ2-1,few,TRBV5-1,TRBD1,CASSPQGPPYNEQFF,TGCGCCAGCAGCCCACAGGGGCCCCCCTACAATGAGCAGTTCTTC
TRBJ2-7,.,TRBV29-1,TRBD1,CSASQGVSYEQYF,TGCAGCGCATCACAGGGGGTGTCCTACGAGCAGTACTTC
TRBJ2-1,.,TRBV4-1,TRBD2,CASRLGGLAGAPSYNEQFF,TGCGCCAGCAGACTCGGGGGACTAGCGGGCGCGCCCTCCTACAATGAGCAGTTCTTC
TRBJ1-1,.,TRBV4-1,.,CASSQDRENTEAFF,TGCGCCAGCAGCCAAGATAGGGAGAACACTGAAGCTTTCTTT
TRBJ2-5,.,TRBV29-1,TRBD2,CSVNSVAGGKETQYF,TGCAGCGTTAACTCGGTAGCGGGAGGGAAAGAGACCCAGTACTTC
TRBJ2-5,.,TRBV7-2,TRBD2,CASSLDAMGLAGELAQYF,TGTGCCAGCAGCTTAGACGCTATGGGACTAGCGGGGGAGTTGGCCCAGTACTTC
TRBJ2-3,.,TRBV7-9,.,CASTSGSTDTQYF,TGTGCCAGCACCAGCGGGAGCACAGATACGCAGTATTTT
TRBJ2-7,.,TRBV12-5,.,CASGLVPRQAREQYF,TGTGCTAGTGGTTTGGTACCCCGACAGGCCCGCGAGCAGTACTTC